These 16 T cell receptor beta chains came from one sample sequenced in a study of metastatic and nonmetastatic thyroid tumors. TCRdb re-called clones via MiXCR from the PCR reads. The sample shows tens of thousands of clones, 16% of them seen only once. Every patient was untreated before thyroid surgery. Sequencing was performed on blood. All receptors come from a female donor with papillary thyroid cancer or a benign thyroid nodule (not recorded which). Some clones in this sample may be carry-over from other donors' samples.

The table lists this clone with a few counts. In DNA, the CDR3 is TGTGCCAGCAGTTTAATCTTCGGGGGAGGGAATGAAAAACTGTTTTTT. This codes for CASSLIFGGGNEKLFF. The J gene is TRBJ1-4, the V gene TRBV28; TRBD1 is a possible D gene (5 bases). Looked up from germline, CDR1 is MDHEN and CDR2 is SYDVKM. V shed 2 bases and J shed 5 bases, with 15 bases lying between them. The CDR3 sequence is 16 residues long.

In its sample, this clone was seen many times. The V gene is TRBV7-2, the J gene TRBJ2-5, with 16 bases that match TRBD2. Trimming cost V 3 bases and J 5 bases; bases outside gene matches: 3. Germline CDR1 is SGHTA and CDR2 is FQGNSA. This CDR3 has 16 amino acids. CDR3 coding DNA: TGTGCCAGCAGCTTGGGACTAGCGGGAGGGGGGGAGACCCAGTACTTC. As protein: CASSLGLAGGGETQYF.

This clone was recorded many times. This chain links TRBV28 with TRBJ1-4; a weak D match, TRBD1 (6 bases). Germline V lookup: CDR1 MDHEN, CDR2 SYDVKM. V lost 8 bases and J lost 7, with 20 bases in between. This CDR3 spans 15 amino acids. The CDR3 reads CASRPGGQGGEKLFF. Written as DNA, the CDR3 is TGTGCCAGCCGTCCGGGGGGACAAGGTGGTGAAAAACTGTTTTTT. Combining the CDR3 with reference TRBV28 and TRBJ1-4 gives the whole variable domain DVKVTQSSRYLVKRTGEKVFLECVQDMDHENMFWYRQDPGLGLRLIYFSYDVKMKEKGDIPEGYSVSREKKERFSLILESASTNQTSMYLCASRPGGQGGEKLFFGSGTQLSVL.

This clone was detected ten times or more. The V call is TRBV15, the J call TRBJ2-5; weak D call: TRBD2 (6 bases). This CDR3 is 13 amino acids long. Trimming took off 5 bases at V and 4 bases at J, with 11 bases between the two ends. The germline V gene encodes CDR1 LNHNV and CDR2 YYDKDF (reference sequence). Here the CDR3 reads CATSSGVGETQYF. The CDR3 DNA reads as TGTGCCACCAGCTCGGGAGTAGGAGAGACCCAGTACTTC.

This clone was seen ten or more times. This chain's CDR3 is CSVPPGGTVSSYNEQFF. CDR3 in DNA: TGCAGCGTGCCCCCGGGTGGTACCGTTAGCTCCTACAATGAGCAGTTCTTC. V usage is TRBV29-1 and J usage is TRBJ2-1; no reliable D call. Per germline, CDR1 SQVTM and CDR2 ANQGSEA. Trimming cost V 6 bases and J 0 bases, with 21 bases left between them. The CDR3 contains 17 residues.

Ten or more counts support this clone. The V gene is TRBV6-1, the J gene TRBJ2-3; D gene unclear. CDR1 is MNHNS, CDR2 SASEGT, per germline. With 6 bases removed from V and 0 bases from J, the gap between germline ends came to 16 bases. The CDR3 runs to 16 residues. The CDR3 nucleotides read TGTGCCAGCAGGGTATCAAGAAGTCATAGCACAGATACGCAGTATTTT. Translating gives CASRVSRSHSTDTQYF.

In its sample, this clone was seen many times. This CDR3 reads CASHKERASTDTQYF. CDR3 nucleotides: TGTGCCTCGCACAAAGAGCGGGCCAGCACAGATACGCAGTATTTT. The rearrangement joins TRBV30 to TRBJ2-3, with D possibly matching TRBD2 (6 bases). The CDR3 has 15 amino acids. Germline CDR1 GTSNPN, CDR2 SVGIG (reference sequence). V was clipped by 7 bases and J by 0 bases, with 17 bases between them.

This clone showed up many times. The genes are TRBV27 and TRBJ2-1, with D possibly matching TRBD1 (5 bases). V lost 7 bases and J lost 0, with 13 bases in between. Germline CDR1 and CDR2: MNHEY and SMNVEV (reference sequence). The CDR3 consists of 15 residues. The chain's CDR3 is CASTGSESSYNEQFF. Written as DNA, the CDR3 is TGTGCCAGCACAGGGTCGGAGAGCTCCTACAATGAGCAGTTCTTC.

This clone occurred a few times. This may be a read error, as it is one base from a much larger clone. The sample carries other DNA sequences with the same CDR3. CDR3 nucleotide sequence: TGTGCCAGCAGCCTAAGGCTAGCAGGCTACGAGCAGTACTTC. Encoded protein: CASSLRLAGYEQYF. This chain connects TRBV3-1 to TRBJ2-7; possibly TRBD2 for D (5 bases). The CDR3 spans 14 residues. V was trimmed by 4 bases and J by 3 bases, leaving 13 bases between them. Germline V gene data show CDR1 as LGHDT and CDR2 as YNNKEL (reference sequence).

This clone was recorded at least ten times. CDR3 bases: TGTGCCAGCAGTTTAAGGGCAGGGGGCTTTGGCTACACCTTC. It translates to CASSLRAGGFGYTF. The chain joins TRBV12-3 or TRBV12-4 to TRBJ1-2, with 8 nucleotides matching TRBD1. V gave up 2 bases and J gave up 7 bases; unmatched junction bases: 6. This CDR3 is built from 14 residues.

This clone was found many times. The rearrangement uses TRBV12-3 or TRBV12-4 and TRBJ2-7; 7 positions agree with TRBD2. The CDR3 contains 15 residues. The J segment lost 4 bases and the V segment lost 6 bases, leaving 12 bases of the junction unmatched. The CDR3 loop reads CASSYLGGSSYEQYF. CDR3 nucleotides: TGTGCCAGCAGCTACCTGGGCGGGAGTAGTTACGAGCAGTACTTC.

In this sample, this clone is medium-sized. The rearrangement uses TRBV6-1 and TRBJ1-5; D is perhaps TRBD1 (5 bases). CDR1 and CDR2 from the germline V gene are MNHNS and SASEGT. Trimming stripped 6 bases from V and 3 bases from J, with 12 bases between. The length of the CDR3 is 14 residues. CDR3 coding DNA: TGTGCCAGCAGGAGGGGCAGGGCCAATCAGCCCCAGCATTTT. It is translated as CASRRGRANQPQHF.

The table lists this clone with many counts. This chain uses TRBV11-2 with TRBJ2-1, with 11 bases matching TRBD2. Germline V gene sequence: CDR1 SGHAT, CDR2 FQNNGV. The CDR3 loop spans 16 amino acids. The trim removed 2 bases at V and 8 bases at J, leaving 8 bases unmatched. The CDR3 reads CASSLRLAGLADEQFF. In DNA form, the CDR3 reads TGTGCCAGCAGCTTACGACTAGCGGGGCTTGCGGATGAGCAGTTCTTC. Drawing the rest from reference TRBV11-2 and TRBJ2-1, the complete variable domain is EAGVAQSPRYKIIEKRQSVAFWCNPISGHATLYWYQQILGQGPKLLIQFQNNGVVDDSQLPKDRFSAERLKGVDSTLKIQPAKLEDSAVYLCASSLRLAGLADEQFFGPGTRLTVL.

Worth noting for this clone: A read error is possible here, since a much larger clone lies one base away. The DNA for the CDR3 is TGTGCCAGAAGCCTCCACGGACAGGACAAGCCCCAGCATTTT. It codes for CARSLHGQDKPQHF. The rearrangement joins TRBV5-4 to TRBJ1-5, with 7 bases identical to TRBD1. The CDR3 runs 14 residues. Germline loops: CDR1 SGHNT, CDR2 YYREEE (reference sequence). With 8 bases clipped from V and 8 bases from J, the junction kept 13 bases outside the gene matches.

The chain has TRBV2 and TRBJ1-1; D ambiguous. With 4 bases removed from V and 3 bases from J, the gap between germline ends came to 15 bases. This CDR3 has 15 amino acids. Per the germline V gene, CDR1 is SNHLY and CDR2 is FYNNEI. CDR3 nucleotide sequence: TGTGCCAGCAGTGGGGCCCCGGGGTTCGACACTGAAGCTTTCTTT. This codes for CASSGAPGFDTEAFF.

This clone appeared a few times. The chain joins TRBV11-2 to TRBJ2-7; TRBD2 is a possible D gene (5 bases). From germline, CDR1 is SGHAT and CDR2 FQNNGV. V was clipped by 4 bases and J by 5 bases, with 15 bases between them. The CDR3 sequence is 14 residues long. This CDR3 reads CASSSRAGYDEQYF. CDR3 coding DNA: TGTGCCAGCAGCTCGCGGGCCGGGTACGACGAGCAGTACTTC.